What follows are 18 T cell receptor beta chains derived from one specimen sequenced in a study of cytomegalovirus exposure and HLA in healthy donors. PCR involved 60 Vbeta and 13 Jbeta primers. Profiling relied on immunoSEQ multiplex PCR, and the TCRdb table lists in-frame clones only, not all of them. The sample carries roughly 160,000 clones, around 82% recorded once. The sequenced material came from PBMCs. These receptors were taken from a man in his fifties in good health and CMV-seropositive.

This clone was seen once. The chain carries TRBV28 and TRBJ2-7, with 9 bases identical to TRBD1. The CDR3 is 14 residues long. Germline CDR1 reads MDHEN; CDR2 reads SYDVKM. V lost 6 bases to trimming and J lost 4 bases; unmatched junction nucleotides: 7. CDR3 sequence reads: CASRGTGSVYEQYF. CDR3 bases: TGTGCCAGCAGGGGGACAGGGAGTGTTTACGAGCAGTACTTC.

The J gene is TRBJ2-5, the V gene TRBV5-4; 13 bases match TRBD2. V trimming: 1 base; J trimming: 5 bases; junction bases outside the gene matches: 2. The CDR3 runs 15 residues. In germline, CDR1 is SGHNT, CDR2 YYREEE (reference sequence). CDR3 protein: CASSLTSGGGETQYF. CDR3 nucleotide sequence: TGTGCCAGCAGCTTGACTAGCGGGGGGGGCGAGACCCAGTACTTC.

The chain joins TRBV7-9 to TRBJ1-1; TRBD1 might be the D (6 bases). The CDR3 totals 13 residues. Deletions cut 5 bases from V and 4 bases from J, with 11 bases between. The germline V gene has CDR1 SEHNR and CDR2 FQNEAQ (reference sequence). The CDR3 sequence: CASSATGFTEAFF. The CDR3 coding sequence is TGTGCCAGCAGCGCGACAGGTTTCACTGAAGCTTTCTTT.

V is TRBV18 and J is TRBJ1-3, with 7 positions matching TRBD1. This CDR3 contains 15 residues. Germline CDR1 and CDR2: KGHSH and LQKENI. The V segment lost 2 bases and the J segment 4 bases; nucleotides outside the gene matches: 5. The CDR3 bases are TGTGCCAGCTCACCAGACCAGGGGGGCGGAAACACCATATATTTT. Translated: CASSPDQGGGNTIYF.

In this sample, this clone turned up a few times. This chain links TRBV7-9 with TRBJ2-1; 7 nucleotides align to TRBD1. Germline assignment: CDR1 SEHNR and CDR2 FQNEAQ (reference sequence). With V trimmed by 3 bases and J by 4 bases, 9 bases remained unmatched. The CDR3 totals 16 residues. Here the CDR3 DNA reads TGTGCCAGCAGCTTGGATGGGACAGCCACTTACAATGAGCAGTTCTTC. Amino acids: CASSLDGTATYNEQFF.

This clone was seen a few times. The rearrangement joins TRBV29-1 to TRBJ1-1; D is unclear. Germline values: CDR1 SQVTM, CDR2 ANQGSEA. V was cut by 3 bases and J by 11 bases, with 7 bases left in between. CDR3 length equals 9 residues. The CDR3 sequence is CSVDSLAFF. Here the CDR3 DNA reads TGCAGCGTTGATTCCTTGGCTTTCTTT. The full variable domain, in which reference TRBV29-1 and TRBJ1-1 provide the parts outside the CDR3, is SAVISQKPSRDICQRGTSLTIQCQVDSQVTMMFWYRQQPGQSLTLIATANQGSEATYESGFVIDKFPISRPNLTFSTLTVSNMSPEDSSIYLCSVDSLAFFGQGTRLTVV.

The J gene is TRBJ2-2, the V gene TRBV5-1; D is undetermined. Per germline, CDR1 SGHRS and CDR2 YFSETQ. The CDR3 totals 16 residues. The V gene lost 5 bases and the J gene lost 6 bases, with 20 bases spanning the gap. The CDR3, as DNA: TGCGCCAGCAGGATTGAAGCGCTGATGAGCGCCGGGGAGCTGTTTTTT. It specifies CASRIEALMSAGELFF.

The chain is built from TRBV30 and TRBJ2-7, with D hard to call. The CDR3 runs to 11 residues. In germline, CDR1 is GTSNPN, CDR2 SVGIG (reference sequence). Trimming left V 3 bases short and J 6 bases short, with 9 bases between. The CDR3 region has the DNA TGTGCCTGGAGCCTCCTTTCCGAGCAGTACTTC. Its translation is CAWSLLSEQYF.

This chain connects TRBV10-3 to TRBJ1-1; 7 bases fit TRBD1. From germline, CDR1 is ENHRY and CDR2 SYGVKD. This CDR3 is built from 16 residues. The V segment lost 2 bases and the J segment 3 bases; nucleotides outside the gene matches: 9. This CDR3 reads CAISEPDRVGYTEAFF. CDR3 coding DNA: TGTGCCATCAGTGAGCCAGACAGGGTTGGGTACACTGAAGCTTTCTTT.

The chain carries TRBV27 and TRBJ2-7; 8 nucleotides align to TRBD2. V shed 6 bases, J shed 2 bases, and the junction held 3 bases outside the gene matches. The CDR3 loop spans 13 amino acids. Germline V gene sequence: CDR1 MNHEY, CDR2 SMNVEV (reference sequence). CDR3 DNA sequence: TGTGCCAGCAGCCCGGGGGGGCCCTACGAGCAGTACTTC. Translating it yields CASSPGGPYEQYF.

This sequence joins TRBV6-5 and TRBJ2-7; 7 nucleotides line up with TRBD1. The CDR3 sequence is 15 residues long. V shed 5 bases, J shed 6 bases, and the junction held 13 bases outside the gene matches. Germline V lookup: CDR1 MNHEY, CDR2 SVGAGI. Here the CDR3 DNA reads TGTGCCAGCAGTCCATACAGGGGAGCCCAGGGCGAGCAGTACTTC. This encodes CASSPYRGAQGEQYF.

This chain joins TRBV18 and TRBJ2-3, with 9 bases aligning to TRBD1. V shed 3 bases, J shed 6 bases, and the junction held 7 bases outside the gene matches. The CDR3 is 15 amino acids. Germline CDR1 reads KGHSH; CDR2 reads LQKENI. CDR3 sequence (DNA): TGTGCCAGCTCACCGGAGACAGGGGGTACTGATACGCAGTATTTT. Amino acid sequence: CASSPETGGTDTQYF.

The chain has TRBV7-8 and TRBJ2-7, with a tentative D call TRBD1 (6 bases). V was cut by 4 bases and J by 9 bases, with 13 bases left in between. The CDR3 is 12 residues long. The germline CDR1 and CDR2 sequences are SGHVS and FQNEAQ. Here the CDR3 DNA reads TGTGCCAGCAGCTCGGACAGTTACTGGCAGTACTTC. This sequence encodes CASSSDSYWQYF.

The chain couples TRBV5-5 to TRBJ1-1; TRBD1 aligns across 7 bases. Germline CDR1 is SGHKS and CDR2 is YYEKEE (reference sequence). This CDR3 comprises 15 residues. V shed 0 bases and J 3 bases; nucleotides not matched to a gene: 5. CDR3 in amino acids: CASSLEGGWDTEAFF. CDR3 in DNA: TGTGCCAGCAGCTTGGAAGGGGGCTGGGACACTGAAGCTTTCTTT.

The rearrangement joins TRBV30 to TRBJ1-2; unclear D gene. This CDR3 is built from 12 residues. Trimming shortened V by 6 bases and J by 5 bases, and 13 bases separated the two germline ends. CDR1 is GTSNPN, CDR2 SVGIG, per germline (reference sequence). The CDR3 DNA reads as TGTGCCTGCCGGTACTCAACTTATGGCTACACCTTC. This sequence encodes CACRYSTYGYTF.

The rearrangement uses TRBV9 and TRBJ2-3; 11 nucleotides agree with TRBD2. Germline V CDR1 and CDR2: SGDLS, YYNGEE. This CDR3 is 15 amino acids long. Trimming at V came to 2 bases and at J to 5 bases, leaving 4 bases not matched to a gene. CDR3 sequence: CASSVSGGVIDTQYF. CDR3 DNA: TGTGCCAGCAGCGTTAGCGGGGGGGTGATAGATACGCAGTATTTT.

The chain recombines TRBV11-1 with TRBJ2-1, with D perhaps matching TRBD1 (5 bases). This CDR3 contains 16 residues. The germline V gene has CDR1 SGHAT and CDR2 FQDESV (reference sequence). V was shortened by 3 bases and J by 5 bases, with 17 bases between the two germline ends. DNA for the CDR3: TGTGCCAGCAGCTTCACCCCCCGGGCAGGGAACAATGAGCAGTTCTTC. It specifies CASSFTPRAGNNEQFF. The variable domain in full, completed from reference TRBV11-1 and TRBJ2-1, reads EAEVAQSPRYKITEKSQAVAFWCDPISGHATLYWYRQILGQGPELLVQFQDESVVDDSQLPKDRFSAERLKGVDSTLKIQPAELGDSAMYLCASSFTPRAGNNEQFFGPGTRLTVL.

The gene calls are TRBV23-1 and TRBJ2-1; 7 bases match TRBD1. TRBV23-1 is known as an ORF, though its function is uncertain. Trimming cost V 4 bases and J 5 bases; bases outside gene matches: 11. CDR3 size: 16 residues. CDR3 amino acids: CASSPHLRDSDNEQFF. CDR3 DNA sequence: TGCGCCAGCAGTCCCCACCTCCGGGACAGCGACAATGAGCAGTTCTTC.